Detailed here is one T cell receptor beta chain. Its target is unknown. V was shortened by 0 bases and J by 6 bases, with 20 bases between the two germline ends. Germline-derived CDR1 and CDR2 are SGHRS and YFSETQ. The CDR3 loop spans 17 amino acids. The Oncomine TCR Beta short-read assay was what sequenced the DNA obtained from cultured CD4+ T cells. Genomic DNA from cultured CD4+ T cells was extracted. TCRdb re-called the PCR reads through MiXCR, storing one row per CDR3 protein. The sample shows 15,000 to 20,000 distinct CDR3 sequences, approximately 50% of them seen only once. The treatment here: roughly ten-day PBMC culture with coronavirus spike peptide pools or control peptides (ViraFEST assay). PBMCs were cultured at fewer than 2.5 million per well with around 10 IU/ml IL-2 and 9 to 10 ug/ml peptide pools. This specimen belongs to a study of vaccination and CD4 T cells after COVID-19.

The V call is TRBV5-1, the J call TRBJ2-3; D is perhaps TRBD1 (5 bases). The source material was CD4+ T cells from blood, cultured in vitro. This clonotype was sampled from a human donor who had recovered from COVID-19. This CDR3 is CASSLGLRGTSTDTQYF. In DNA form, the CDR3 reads TGCGCCAGCAGCTTGGGCTTAAGGGGTACATCTACGGATACGCAGTATTTT.